The 3 T cell receptor beta chains presented below share a single source sample, sequenced in a study of cytomegalovirus exposure and HLA in healthy donors. 13 Jbeta primers and 60 Vbeta primers were used for the PCR. TCRdb's copy holds only in-frame clones and misses some; the assay was immunoSEQ multiplex PCR. This sample carries 60,000 to 85,000 clones, 65% to 90% of them seen once, and the ten largest clones take approximately 20%. What was sequenced was PBMCs. These receptor sequences come from a man between 65 and 79 years old in good health and CMV-seropositive.

The J gene is TRBJ2-4, the V gene TRBV5-8; D might be TRBD1 (5 bases). Trimming left V 0 bases short and J 0 bases short, with 16 bases between. This CDR3 comprises 18 residues. Germline V gives CDR1 SGHTS, CDR2 YDEGEE. In DNA, the CDR3 is TGTGCCAGCAGCTTGGCAGTGGACACGGTCCTAGCCAAAAACATTCAGTACTTC. Translation: CASSLAVDTVLAKNIQYF.

This clone has just a few counts. V usage is TRBV30 and J usage is TRBJ2-1; TRBD2 agrees at 7 bases. Per germline, CDR1 GTSNPN and CDR2 SVGIG (reference sequence). Losses at the gene ends were 0 bases for V and 10 bases for J; bases not matched to a gene: 15. The CDR3 runs to 16 residues. The CDR3 nucleotides read TGTGCCTGGAGTGTGAAAAGGACGGCGGGAGCCGGGGAGCAGTTCTTC. As protein: CAWSVKRTAGAGEQFF.

The chain has TRBV5-4 and TRBJ2-7; 8 bases are shared with TRBD1. In germline, CDR1 is SGHNT, CDR2 YYREEE (reference sequence). This CDR3 comprises 17 residues. Germline trimming cut 0 bases from V and 0 bases from J; bases unmatched to any gene: 8. CDR3 in amino acids: CASSLAQGATRSYEQYF. CDR3 nucleotide sequence: TGTGCCAGCAGCTTGGCGCAGGGGGCGACCCGCTCCTACGAGCAGTACTTC.